This TCR beta chain came from a study of blood T cell repertoires in COVID-19. Study-wide context: Nucleic acid was either cDNA or gDNA, and it came from T cells, B-cell-depleted T cells, or PBMCs.

In its sample, this clone was seen a few times. Germline is not matched at one junction end, which may reflect a read error. The CDR3 runs 15 residues. Germline V CDR1 and CDR2: SGHTA, FQGNSA. Sequencing used immunoSEQ multiplex PCR; TCRdb keeps in-frame clones, though not all of them. The data show over 45,000 clones, approximately 82% seen once. This sequence originates from a human donor in a cohort sampled during active or convalescent COVID-19. Material for sequencing was peripheral blood. The chain carries TRBV7-2 and TRBJ1-1; the match to TRBD1 covers 8 bases. Here the CDR3 DNA reads TGTGCCAGCAGCCTAGCAGGGGGCACGGGGACTGAAGCTTTCTTT. It encodes CASSLAGGTGTEAFF.